This T cell receptor beta chain comes out of a study of radiotherapy plus CTLA-4 blockade in lung cancer. Study-wide points: In blood, TCR clones derived from the tumor expanded after radiotherapy plus ipilimumab.

With 2 bases clipped from V and 0 bases from J, the junction kept 10 bases outside the gene matches. The CDR3 covers 18 residues. Per germline, CDR1 SGDLS and CDR2 YYNGEE. About this clone: What it binds is not known.

Alongside CTLA-4 blockade with ipilimumab, patients with chemo-refractory metastatic non-small-cell lung cancer received focal radiation. Clones were read by immunoSEQ multiplex PCR, and TCRdb kept only the in-frame ones, dropping some. The sample has some 100,000 clones, 65% to 85% seen once; the top ten hold about 5%. The chain employs TRBV9 and TRBJ2-2; 7 nucleotides match TRBD2. The source is a human donor with non-small cell lung cancer who had a partial response to radiotherapy plus ipilimumab. Sample: peripheral blood, taken from a patient treated with radiotherapy plus ipilimumab. The chain's CDR3 is CASSVGLTSASNTGELFF. CDR3 bases: TGTGCCAGCAGCGTCGGCCTTACTAGCGCATCGAACACCGGGGAGCTGTTTTTT.